These 5 T cell receptor beta chains share one sample of origin, sequenced in a study of T cell changes during pregnancy in multiple sclerosis. The protocol was immunoSEQ multiplex PCR, while the TCRdb copy is restricted to in-frame clones and leaves out a portion. The table has tens of thousands of clones, around 92% seen once. Source: peripheral blood, taken after pregnancy. Receptors originate from a female donor with multiple sclerosis, enrolled in a pregnancy study.

The chain employs TRBV5-5 and TRBJ1-1, with 7 bases fitting TRBD1. Germline values: CDR1 SGHKS, CDR2 YYEKEE (reference sequence). This CDR3 region has 14 residues. Trimming removed 0 bases from V and 6 bases from J; junction bases left unmatched: 5. The CDR3 sequence: CASSLAGTVAEAFF. The CDR3 DNA reads as TGTGCCAGCAGCTTGGCGGGGACAGTAGCTGAAGCTTTCTTT.

This chain links TRBV11-2 with TRBJ2-3; 8 nucleotides line up with TRBD2. With 1 base clipped from V and 3 bases from J, the junction kept 3 bases outside the gene matches. Germline-derived CDR1 and CDR2 are SGHAT and FQNNGV. The CDR3 is made up of 15 amino acids. CDR3 bases: TGTGCCAGCAGCTTAGCGGGAGGGGTGACAGATACGCAGTATTTT. Translating it yields CASSLAGGVTDTQYF.

This chain connects TRBV4-2 to TRBJ1-4, with D possibly TRBD1 on 6 matching bases. The germline V gene has CDR1 LGHNA and CDR2 YNFKEQ. V shed 5 bases and J shed 1 base, with 11 bases lying between them. The CDR3 length is 15 residues. For the CDR3, the DNA is TGTGCCAGCAGCAGGTACAGGGAAACTAATGAAAAACTGTTTTTT. Its translation: CASSRYRETNEKLFF.

The rearrangement joins TRBV6-5 to TRBJ1-1, with a tentative D call TRBD1 (6 bases). The V and J ends lost 0 bases and 5 bases respectively, with 13 bases between them. Germline CDR1 MNHEY, CDR2 SVGAGI. CDR3 length equals 15 residues. CDR3 in DNA: TGTGCCAGCAGTTACTCGGTACAGGGTAAGACTGAAGCTTTCTTT. Its protein product is CASSYSVQGKTEAFF.

The rearrangement links TRBV10-3 to TRBJ2-2; weak D call: TRBD2 (6 bases). The CDR3 spans 15 residues. The germline V and J ends were trimmed by 10 bases and 4 bases, with 19 bases remaining between them. In germline, CDR1 is ENHRY, CDR2 SYGVKD. The CDR3 is CATRGSSESTGELFF. CDR3 coding DNA: TGTGCCACCCGAGGGTCTAGCGAATCCACCGGGGAGCTGTTTTTT.